Below, 18 T cell receptor beta chains from the same sample are listed, as sequenced in a study of radiation and T cells in renal cell carcinoma. Profiled with immunoSEQ multiplex PCR; TCRdb holds only in-frame clones, not every one. The table shows almost 50,000 clones, with roughly 78% occurring only once. Time point indicated: blood 2 weeks post-SBRT. Treatment denoted: 15 Gy SBRT to primary tumor, nephrectomy 4 weeks later. The material sequenced was blood, taken from a patient whose treatment included radiotherapy and nephrectomy. Receptors originate from a woman aged 70-85 years with renal cell carcinoma.

The chain is built from TRBV10-1 and TRBJ2-1; D remains ambiguous. The germline V gene encodes CDR1 WNHNN and CDR2 SYGVQD (reference sequence). This CDR3 is 12 amino acids long. Trimming cost V 8 bases and J 0 bases, with 5 bases left between them. The CDR3 DNA sequence: TGCGCCAGCCGAAGCTCCTACAATGAGCAGTTCTTC. Amino acid sequence: CASRSSYNEQFF.

In its sample, this clone was seen once. The chain employs TRBV18 and TRBJ2-7, with TRBD2 as a possible D gene (5 bases). This CDR3 is 13 amino acids long. The ends were cut back, 2 bases at V and 6 bases at J, with 11 bases in the middle. The germline V gene encodes CDR1 KGHSH and CDR2 LQKENI. The CDR3 loop reads CASSPGENSEQYF. Written as DNA, the CDR3 is TGTGCCAGCTCACCAGGGGAGAATAGCGAGCAGTACTTC.

Only one count was recorded for this clone. This chain links TRBV11-2 with TRBJ2-2, with TRBD2 as a possible D gene (6 bases). Trimming shortened V by 4 bases and J by 6 bases, and 18 bases separated the two germline ends. The germline CDR1 and CDR2 sequences are SGHAT and FQNNGV. CDR3 length: 16 amino acids. CDR3 loop: CASSSQTSRASGELFF. The CDR3 nucleotides are TGTGCCAGCAGCTCCCAGACTAGTAGGGCATCCGGGGAGCTGTTTTTT.

The chain recombines TRBV19 with TRBJ2-2, with TRBD2 matching 10 bases. Germline V CDR1 and CDR2: LNHDA, SQIVND (reference sequence). After removal of 5 bases from V and 4 bases from J, the junction contained 7 bases not matched to a gene. CDR3 size: 16 residues. CDR3 in amino acids: CASSASGRGITGELFF. The CDR3 DNA is TGTGCCAGTAGTGCTAGCGGGAGAGGTATCACCGGGGAGCTGTTTTTT.

The V gene is TRBV4-3, the J gene TRBJ2-7; weak D call: TRBD2 (6 bases). Germline V lookup: CDR1 LGHNA, CDR2 YSLEER. The CDR3 consists of 15 residues. Trimming took off 0 bases at V and 3 bases at J, with 12 bases between the two ends. This CDR3 is CASSQDLGGNYEQYF. The CDR3 DNA reads TGCGCCAGCAGCCAAGATCTGGGAGGCAACTACGAGCAGTACTTC.

The rearrangement uses TRBV4-3 and TRBJ2-3; D perhaps matches TRBD2 (6 bases). The CDR3 is 17 residues long. Germline V CDR1 and CDR2: LGHNA, YSLEER. V dropped 1 base and J dropped 0 bases, with 14 bases sitting between them. The CDR3 sequence is CASSQAGAGTSTDTQYF. DNA for the CDR3: TGCGCCAGCAGCCAAGCTGGGGCGGGGACTAGCACAGATACGCAGTATTTT.

The chain carries TRBV10-3 and TRBJ2-2, with unresolved D. CDR3 size: 14 residues. CDR1 is ENHRY, CDR2 SYGVKD, per germline. The V end was cut by 6 bases, the J end by 3 bases, with 11 bases between. The CDR3 spells CAIRPLSDTGELFF. The CDR3 DNA reads TGTGCCATCAGACCTCTCTCTGACACCGGGGAGCTGTTTTTT.

The chain carries TRBV30 and TRBJ2-3; TRBD2 aligns across 8 bases. Germline V gene data show CDR1 as GTSNPN and CDR2 as SVGIG (reference sequence). V lost 5 bases and J lost 1; bases outside the gene matches: 5. The CDR3 is 14 residues long. CDR3 bases: TGTGCCTGGCATAGCGGGGCCGGCACAGATACGCAGTATTTT. It yields the protein CAWHSGAGTDTQYF.

The chain is built from TRBV19 and TRBJ1-4, with D uncertain. V lost 6 bases and J 6 bases, leaving 14 bases between the germline ends. The CDR3 consists of 14 residues. The germline CDR1 and CDR2 sequences are LNHDA and SQIVND (reference sequence). CDR3: CASRLGEQDEKLFF. The CDR3 DNA reads as TGTGCCAGTAGACTCGGGGAGCAGGATGAAAAACTGTTTTTT.

This clone has just one count. The chain joins TRBV19 to TRBJ2-5; D unresolved. There are 13 residues in the CDR3. The germline V and J ends were trimmed by 1 base and 1 base, with 4 bases remaining between them. Looked up from germline, CDR1 is LNHDA and CDR2 is SQIVND (reference sequence). CDR3 nucleotide sequence: TGTGCCAGTAGTATAGGCATCCAAGAGACCCAGTACTTC. Protein sequence: CASSIGIQETQYF.

By sample share, this clone is medium-sized (0.01 to 0.1%). J is TRBJ2-7 and V is TRBV27; no definite D call. The germline CDR1 and CDR2 sequences are MNHEY and SMNVEV (reference sequence). The CDR3 has 13 amino acids. V was pared by 4 bases and J by 7 bases, with 14 bases between. CDR3 protein: CASSSTVAGEQYF. The CDR3 nucleotides read TGTGCCAGCAGTTCGACGGTAGCCGGGGAGCAGTACTTC.

The V and J genes are TRBV7-8 and TRBJ2-4, with 7 bases aligning to TRBD2. From germline, CDR1 is SGHVS and CDR2 FQNEAQ. V was pared by 1 base and J by 1 base, with 7 bases of the junction left unmatched. This CDR3 contains 17 residues. Written as DNA, the CDR3 is TGTGCCAGCAGCTTAGGAGCAAGCGGGACTGCCAAAAACATTCAGTACTTC. Translating it yields CASSLGASGTAKNIQYF.

The gene calls are TRBV6-5 and TRBJ2-5, with 10 bases fitting TRBD2. Per germline, CDR1 MNHEY and CDR2 SVGAGI. V was clipped by 4 bases and J by 6 bases; unmatched bases: 8. The CDR3 is made up of 15 amino acids. CDR3 protein: CASSSVSGGAKTQYF. The CDR3 DNA follows: TGTGCCAGCAGTTCGGTGAGCGGGGGGGCGAAGACCCAGTACTTC.

The chain employs TRBV30 and TRBJ2-1; D perhaps matches TRBD2 (6 bases). The CDR3 consists of 15 residues. Trimming removed 1 base from V and 2 bases from J, with 12 bases in between. Looked up from germline, CDR1 is GTSNPN and CDR2 is SVGIG (reference sequence). This CDR3 reads CAWSADGRPYNEQFF. In DNA form, the CDR3 reads TGTGCCTGGAGTGCCGACGGGAGACCCTACAATGAGCAGTTCTTC.

The V and J genes are TRBV5-1 and TRBJ1-1; 10 bases fit TRBD1. The CDR3 runs 14 residues. Losses at the gene ends were 4 bases for V and 3 bases for J; bases not matched to a gene: 3. The germline CDR1 and CDR2 sequences are SGHRS and YFSETQ. The CDR3 DNA is TGCGCCAGCAGCCCGGGGACAGGGGACACTGAAGCTTTCTTT. This codes for CASSPGTGDTEAFF.

The chain links TRBV18 to TRBJ1-2; D possibly corresponds to TRBD1 (6 bases). Germline V gene lookup returns CDR1 KGHSH and CDR2 LQKENI. V was trimmed by 3 bases and J by 8 bases, leaving 13 bases between them. This CDR3 region has 13 residues. The CDR3: CASSPDRVRGYTF. In DNA form, the CDR3 reads TGTGCCAGCTCACCGGACAGAGTCAGGGGCTACACCTTC.

This chain links TRBV5-1 with TRBJ2-1; D is ambiguous. V was trimmed by 4 bases and J by 0 bases, leaving 8 bases between them. Germline V gene sequence: CDR1 SGHRS, CDR2 YFSETQ. This CDR3 comprises 14 residues. In nucleotides, the CDR3 is TGCGCCAGCAGCCTACAGAGCTCCTACAATGAGCAGTTCTTC. It translates to CASSLQSSYNEQFF.

The rearrangement uses TRBV2 and TRBJ2-5; D perhaps matches TRBD2 (5 bases). V lost 8 bases, J lost 6 bases, and 16 bases lay in between. Germline CDR1 reads SNHLY; CDR2 reads FYNNEI. The CDR3 extends over 13 amino acids. Here the CDR3 reads CASGGSFRKTQYF. The CDR3, as DNA: TGTGCCAGCGGAGGTTCCTTTCGGAAGACCCAGTACTTC.